The rows below give T cell receptor beta chains drawn from one sample of a study of T cell repertoires in cytomegalovirus infection. TCRdb re-called the reads through MiXCR, storing one row per CDR3 protein. The data show 310,000 or so distinct CDR3 sequences, more than 20% seen once. The sample comprised PBMCs. The receptors come from a human donor in good health (CMV status not recorded). Some clones in this sample may be carry-over from other donors' samples. CDR3s include the opening cysteine and the closing phenylalanine or tryptophan. D genes are given only for firm matches. The size of a clone is reported for some rows only, either as once, few or many, or as a class for expanded clones.

d_call	v_call	clone_size	j_call	cdr3_nt	cdr3_aa
TRBD2	TRBV20-1	-	TRBJ2-3	TGCAGTGCACGACTAGCGGGGTACACAGATACGCAGTATTTT	CSARLAGYTDTQYF
TRBD1	TRBV7-2	many	TRBJ2-7	TGTGCCAGCAGCCGGACAGGGGCAAGCGGCTTGCCCTACGAGCAGTACTTC	CASSRTGASGLPYEQYF
TRBD1	TRBV28	-	TRBJ1-2	TGTGCCAGCAGTTTAGAGGGGGCGCATGGCTACACCTTC	CASSLEGAHGYTF
-	TRBV12-3/TRBV12-4	many	TRBJ1-2	TGTGCCAGCAGTCCCCGAGCCCGGGGGAACTATGGCTACACCTTC	CASSPRARGNYGYTF
-	TRBV25-1	once	TRBJ2-7	TGTGCCAGCAGTGAATCGGGTCCCTACGAGCAGTACTTC	CASSESGPYEQYF
-	TRBV28	few	TRBJ1-4	TGTGCCAGCAGTCCCTGGGGTCTTTCAACTAATGAAAAACTGTTTTTT	CASSPWGLSTNEKLFF
-	TRBV11-3	many	TRBJ1-1	TGTGCCAGCAGCTTAGAAGGGAACAGTGAAGCTTTCTTT	CASSLEGNSEAFF
-	TRBV5-4	few	TRBJ2-4	TGTGCCAGCAGCTTGGGGACAGTGGGGAAAAACATTCAGTACTTC	CASSLGTVGKNIQYF
-	TRBV7-2	few	TRBJ2-5	TGTGCCAGCAGCTTAGCGCCAAGCGATTGGGCCCAGTACTTC	CASSLAPSDWAQYF
TRBD1	TRBV7-2	few	TRBJ2-1	TGTGCCAGCAGCTTAGTAGGGACAGGGGCCAGCTACAATGAGCAGTTCTTC	CASSLVGTGASYNEQFF
-	TRBV2	-	TRBJ1-5	TGTGCCAGCAAAGGGCAGAGCAATCAGCCCCAGCATTTT	CASKGQSNQPQHF
-	TRBV11-2	many	TRBJ2-7	TGTGCCAGCAGCTTTGGACTGCGGAGCTCCTACGAGCAGTACTTC	CASSFGLRSSYEQYF
-	TRBV7-2	many	TRBJ2-3	TGTGCCAGCAGCCGAGGACTTAACACAGATACGCAGTATTTT	CASSRGLNTDTQYF
-	TRBV7-3	few	TRBJ1-3	TGTGCCAGCAGCCCCTCCGGTGGAAACACCATATATTTT	CASSPSGGNTIYF
-	TRBV29-1	-	TRBJ1-5	TGCAGCGTGCCCGTTGTTCGTCAGCCCCAGCATTTT	CSVPVVRQPQHF
TRBD2	TRBV20-1	-	TRBJ2-1	TGCAGTGCCACCCCCGGGACTAGCGGGAATTCCGGGCAGTTCTTC	CSATPGTSGNSGQFF
-	TRBV6-5	-	TRBJ1-1	TGTGCCAGCAGTTACGCGGTATTGGACACTGAAGCTTTCTTT	CASSYAVLDTEAFF
-	TRBV5-1	-	TRBJ2-3	TGCACCAGCAGCCGCCCGGCGGGGTCAGATACGCAGTATTTT	CTSSRPAGSDTQYF
TRBD1	TRBV6-2/TRBV6-3	many	TRBJ1-5	TGTGCCAGCAGTCTTGACAGGGTCAATCAGCCCCAGCATTTT	CASSLDRVNQPQHF
TRBD2	TRBV18	-	TRBJ2-5	TGTGCCAGCTCACCGTCTAGCGGGGGAGAGGAGGGAGAGACCCAGTACTTC	CASSPSSGGEEGETQYF
TRBD2	TRBV5-6	few	TRBJ2-1	TGTGCCAGCAGCCGACTACTAGCGGGAGCCGACAATGAGCAGTTCTTC	CASSRLLAGADNEQFF
-	TRBV6-2/TRBV6-3	few	TRBJ2-7	TGTGCCAGCAGTTACGTCAGCGGTTTTTCCTACGAGCAGTACTTC	CASSYVSGFSYEQYF
-	TRBV11-2	few	TRBJ1-1	TGTGCCAGCAGCTTGACTCATTTAGGGAACGCTGAAGCTTTCTTT	CASSLTHLGNAEAFF
-	TRBV7-2	few	TRBJ2-5	TGTGCCAGCAGCTTCCAGCGGACGTACCAAGAGACCCAGTACTTC	CASSFQRTYQETQYF
-	TRBV2	few	TRBJ2-7	TGTGCCAGCACCCCAGGGACGGGCTCCTACGAGCAGTACTTC	CASTPGTGSYEQYF
TRBD1	TRBV6-6	-	TRBJ1-5	TGTGCCAGCAGGGACTCAGGGGGCCTTCAGCCCCAGCATTTT	CASRDSGGLQPQHF
-	TRBV7-9	many	TRBJ2-5	TGTGCCAGCAGCTTAGCGAGATGGGGGGAGACCCAGTACTTC	CASSLARWGETQYF
TRBD1	TRBV2	few	TRBJ1-3	TGTGCCAGCAGTGTGGGGACAGGGAGTGGAAACACCATATATTTT	CASSVGTGSGNTIYF
-	TRBV7-2	many	TRBJ1-2	TGTGCCAGCAGCTTAGGCCCGAACTATGGCTACACCTTC	CASSLGPNYGYTF
-	TRBV7-2	many	TRBJ2-5	TGTGCCAGCAGCTTAGGCGGGGGCTGGGAGACCCAGTACTTC	CASSLGGGWETQYF
-	TRBV5-5	-	TRBJ2-1	TGTGCCAGCAGCTTGGGCAGAATCTATTACAATGAGCAGTTCTTC	CASSLGRIYYNEQFF
-	TRBV20-1	few	TRBJ1-1	TGCAGTGCTAGAGATCCCCACCTCAACACTGAAGCTTTCTTT	CSARDPHLNTEAFF
TRBD2	TRBV2	-	TRBJ2-3	TGTGCCAGCAGATTACTAGCGGGGGAGGGAGATACGCAGTATTTT	CASRLLAGEGDTQYF
-	TRBV5-5	few	TRBJ1-1	TGTGCCAGCAGCTTCGGGACGGTGAACACTGAAGCTTTCTTT	CASSFGTVNTEAFF
TRBD2	TRBV24-1	-	TRBJ2-3	TGTGCCACCAGTGACCCGACTAGCGGGAGGGCCCGGGATACGCAGTATTTT	CATSDPTSGRARDTQYF
-	TRBV28	-	TRBJ2-7	TGTGCCAGCAAACTTTTCGGAGCGGAATACGAGCAGTACTTC	CASKLFGAEYEQYF
-	TRBV7-2	few	TRBJ1-5	TGTGCCAGCGGTAGGGGGAGTTGGGATCAGCCCCAGCATTTT	CASGRGSWDQPQHF
TRBD1	TRBV7-9	-	TRBJ2-1	TGTGCCAGCAGGCCGGACAGGGTCAATGAGCAGTTCTTC	CASRPDRVNEQFF
TRBD1	TRBV14	-	TRBJ2-5	TGTGCCAGCAGCCAAGAAGGACAGGGCTCGTTAGTTGGAGAGACCCAGTACTTC	CASSQEGQGSLVGETQYF
-	TRBV7-2	-	TRBJ1-1	TGTGCCAGTCTCCGGGGCCCACTTTCTGAAGCTTTCTTT	CASLRGPLSEAFF
-	TRBV7-2	many	TRBJ2-3	TGTGCCAGCAGCTCACCGGGCGGCTACACAGATACGCAGTATTTT	CASSSPGGYTDTQYF
TRBD1	TRBV7-2	many	TRBJ2-7	TGTGCCAGCAGCTTATCTTCGACAGGGTCCTACGAGCAGTACTTC	CASSLSSTGSYEQYF
TRBD1	TRBV30	few	TRBJ2-7	TGTGCCCACACCTCCGGGACAGGTACCTACGAGCAGTACTTC	CAHTSGTGTYEQYF
-	TRBV12-3/TRBV12-4	-	TRBJ2-3	TGTGCCAGCACGGTCCGGGGCACAGATACGCAGTATTTT	CASTVRGTDTQYF
TRBD2	TRBV5-6	few	TRBJ2-3	TGTGCCAGCAGCTTGGACAAGCGGGGGGCGCAGTATTTT	CASSLDKRGAQYF
-	TRBV11-2	many	TRBJ2-5	TGTGCCAGCAGCTTAATGGGACCATCCTCTCGAGAGACCCAGTACTTC	CASSLMGPSSRETQYF
TRBD2	TRBV9	-	TRBJ2-7	TGTGCCAGCAGCGTAGCTAGCGGGGGTATGTACGAGCAGTACTTC	CASSVASGGMYEQYF
-	TRBV20-1	few	TRBJ1-2	TGCAGTGCTAGAGAAGGACAGATCTACTATGGCTACACCTTC	CSAREGQIYYGYTF
TRBD1	TRBV4-1	-	TRBJ1-5	TGCGCCAGCAGCCAAGAGGGACAGTATAGCAATCAGCCCCAGCATTTT	CASSQEGQYSNQPQHF
-	TRBV28	-	TRBJ1-1	TGTGCCAGCAATTCACTCGGGGGGCGAGTGAACACTGAAGCTTTCTTT	CASNSLGGRVNTEAFF
-	TRBV10-2	-	TRBJ2-3	TGCGCCAGCAGTGAAGGGTACCCCACAGATACGCAGTATTTT	CASSEGYPTDTQYF
TRBD2	TRBV10-3	few	TRBJ2-1	TGTGCCATCAGTGAGTCGGCGGGAGGGTCCTACAATGAGCAGTTCTTC	CAISESAGGSYNEQFF
-	TRBV7-2	many	TRBJ2-3	TGTGCCAGCAGCTTAAATAGCGTGTATACGCAGTATTTT	CASSLNSVYTQYF
TRBD2	TRBV20-1	many	TRBJ2-5	TGCAGTGCTAGAGACCCCCACTCCGGGACTAGCGGGATCGGGACCCAGTACTTC	CSARDPHSGTSGIGTQYF
-	TRBV19	-	TRBJ2-1	TGTGCCAGTAACCCCCTGGCGGGGCCTCGAGGGGGGCAGTTCTTC	CASNPLAGPRGGQFF